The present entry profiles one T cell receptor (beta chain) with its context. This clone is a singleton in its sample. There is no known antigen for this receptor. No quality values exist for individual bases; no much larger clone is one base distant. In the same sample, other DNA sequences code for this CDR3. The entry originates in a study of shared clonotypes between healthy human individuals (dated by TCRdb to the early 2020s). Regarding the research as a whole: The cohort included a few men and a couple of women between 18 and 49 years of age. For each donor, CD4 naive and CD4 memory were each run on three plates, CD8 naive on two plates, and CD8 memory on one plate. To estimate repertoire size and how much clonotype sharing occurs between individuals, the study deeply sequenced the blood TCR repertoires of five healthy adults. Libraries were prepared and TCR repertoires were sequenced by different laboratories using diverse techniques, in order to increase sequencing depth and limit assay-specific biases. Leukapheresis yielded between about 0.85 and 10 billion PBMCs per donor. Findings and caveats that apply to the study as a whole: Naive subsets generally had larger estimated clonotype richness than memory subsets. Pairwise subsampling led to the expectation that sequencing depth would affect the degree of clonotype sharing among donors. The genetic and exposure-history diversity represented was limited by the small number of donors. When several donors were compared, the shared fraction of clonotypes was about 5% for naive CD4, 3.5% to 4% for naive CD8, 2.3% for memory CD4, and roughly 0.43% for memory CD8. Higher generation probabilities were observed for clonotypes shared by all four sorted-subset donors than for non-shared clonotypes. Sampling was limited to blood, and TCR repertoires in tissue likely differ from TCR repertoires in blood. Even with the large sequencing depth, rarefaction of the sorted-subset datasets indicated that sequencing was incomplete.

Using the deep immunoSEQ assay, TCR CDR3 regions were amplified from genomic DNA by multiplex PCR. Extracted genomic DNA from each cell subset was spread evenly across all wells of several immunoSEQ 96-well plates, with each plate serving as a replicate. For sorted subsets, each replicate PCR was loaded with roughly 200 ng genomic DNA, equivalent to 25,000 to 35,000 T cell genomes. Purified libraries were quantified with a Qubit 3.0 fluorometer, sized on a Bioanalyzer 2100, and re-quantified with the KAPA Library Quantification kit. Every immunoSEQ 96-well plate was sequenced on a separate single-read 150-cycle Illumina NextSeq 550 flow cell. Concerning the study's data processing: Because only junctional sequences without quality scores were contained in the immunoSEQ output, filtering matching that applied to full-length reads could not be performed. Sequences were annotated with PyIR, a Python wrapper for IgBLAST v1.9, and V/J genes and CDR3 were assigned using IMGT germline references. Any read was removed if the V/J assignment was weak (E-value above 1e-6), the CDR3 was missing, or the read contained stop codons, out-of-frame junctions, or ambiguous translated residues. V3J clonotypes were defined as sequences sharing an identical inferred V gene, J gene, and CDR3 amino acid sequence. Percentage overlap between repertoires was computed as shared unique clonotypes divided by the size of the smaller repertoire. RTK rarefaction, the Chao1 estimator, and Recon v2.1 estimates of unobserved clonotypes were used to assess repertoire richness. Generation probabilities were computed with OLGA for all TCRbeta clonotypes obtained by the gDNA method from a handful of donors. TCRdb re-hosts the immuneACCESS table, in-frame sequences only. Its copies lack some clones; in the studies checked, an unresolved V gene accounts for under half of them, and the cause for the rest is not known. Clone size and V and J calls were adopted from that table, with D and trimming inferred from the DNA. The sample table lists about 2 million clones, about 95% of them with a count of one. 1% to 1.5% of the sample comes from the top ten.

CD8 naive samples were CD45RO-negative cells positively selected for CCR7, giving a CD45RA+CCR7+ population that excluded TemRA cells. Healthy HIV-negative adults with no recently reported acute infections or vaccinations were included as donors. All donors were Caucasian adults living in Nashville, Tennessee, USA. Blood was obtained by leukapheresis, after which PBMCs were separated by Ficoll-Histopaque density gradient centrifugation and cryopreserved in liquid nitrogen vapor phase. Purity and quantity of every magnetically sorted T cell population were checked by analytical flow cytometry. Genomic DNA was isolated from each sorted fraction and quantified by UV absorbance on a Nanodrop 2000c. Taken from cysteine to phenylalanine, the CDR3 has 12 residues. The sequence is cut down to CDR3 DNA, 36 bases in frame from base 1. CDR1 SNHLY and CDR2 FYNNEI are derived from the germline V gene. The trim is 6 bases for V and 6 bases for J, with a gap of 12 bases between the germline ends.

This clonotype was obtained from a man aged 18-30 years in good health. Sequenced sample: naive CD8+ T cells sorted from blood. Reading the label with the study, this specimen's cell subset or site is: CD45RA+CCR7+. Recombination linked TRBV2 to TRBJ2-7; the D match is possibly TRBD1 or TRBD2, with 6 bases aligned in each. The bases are TGTGCCAGCAGCGAGGGGGGAGGCGAGCAGTACTTC. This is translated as CASSEGGGEQYF.